This T cell receptor beta chain was observed in a study of post-analysis software for immune sequencing data. About the study: Relapsing-remitting, secondary progressive and progressive-relapsing forms made up the multiple sclerosis disease courses.

A remark on this clonotype: Its target is not known.

The V gene lost 3 bases and the J gene lost 4 bases, with 10 bases spanning the gap. The CDR3 is made up of 14 amino acids. The germline gives CDR1 LGHDT, CDR2 YNNKEL (reference sequence). Overall study findings and caveats: Patients with multiple sclerosis recorded significantly lower normalized Chao1 diversity than controls, the study found. Co-batched samples clustered tightly together by F measure. There were a handful of TRBV segments more frequent in patients than controls, and TRBV5-6, TRBV5-1 and TRBV20-1 were among them.

cDNA libraries of TCR beta carried unique molecular identifiers. TCRdb used MiXCR to reprocess the PCR reads, holding one entry per CDR3 protein. The sample shows 750,000 to 950,000 distinct CDR3 sequences, approximately 50% of them seen only once. This TCR was recovered from a girl between 5 and 17 years old with multiple sclerosis. The chain links TRBV3-1 to TRBJ2-1; D possibly corresponds to TRBD2 (6 bases). Sequences were obtained from blood. CDR3 in DNA: TGTGCCAGCAGCCAGCGGGGTGAATACAATGAGCAGTTCTTC. This codes for CASSQRGEYNEQFF.